This passage covers 24 T cell receptor beta chains from one sample sequenced in a study of T cells in Graves' hyperthyroidism and ophthalmopathy. RNA transcripts were the template for amplifying TCR beta CDR3 regions. TCR CDR3 regions were first amplified by RT-PCR with HTBI primers. TCRdb called the multiplex PCR reads again in MiXCR, with one record for every CDR3 protein. The sample has roughly 380,000 distinct CDR3 sequences, about 13% seen once. The material sequenced was blood. The receptors were gathered from a man aged 25 to 45 with Graves' hyperthyroidism that later progressed to Graves' ophthalmopathy.

This clonotype has ten or more counts. The rearrangement uses TRBV11-2 and TRBJ1-3; perhaps TRBD1 as D (5 bases). The CDR3 totals 17 residues. Germline-derived CDR1 and CDR2 are SGHAT and FQNNGV. Trimming left V 5 bases short and J 0 bases short, with 17 bases between. CDR3 DNA sequence: TGTGCCAGCAGCCCAAGGGGTCTGAGGTTCTCTGGAAACACCATATATTTT. Translated: CASSPRGLRFSGNTIYF.

This clonotype was observed a few times. The chain combines TRBV27 with TRBJ1-2, with 9 bases fitting TRBD1. The junction had 7 bases not matched to a gene; V was cut back by 0 bases and J by 8 bases. Germline assignment: CDR1 MNHEY and CDR2 SMNVEV (reference sequence). CDR3 length: 15 residues. The CDR3 nucleotides are TGTGCCAGCAGTTTATCGGGGGGACAGGGCGACGGCTACACCTTC. Encoded protein: CASSLSGGQGDGYTF.

The rearrangement uses TRBV12-5 and TRBJ1-3; D gene ambiguous. V lost 4 bases and J lost 0, with 13 bases in between. This CDR3 is built from 16 residues. CDR1 and CDR2 (germline): LGHNT, FRNRAP. CDR3 protein: CASGSLPHTSGNTIYF. CDR3 bases: TGTGCTAGTGGTTCGTTACCCCACACCTCTGGAAACACCATATATTTT.

The chain couples TRBV29-1 to TRBJ2-2; TRBD1 is a possible D gene (6 bases). CDR1 and CDR2 from the germline V gene are SQVTM and ANQGSEA. The CDR3 sequence is 13 residues long. The germline V and J ends were trimmed by 8 bases and 4 bases, with 14 bases remaining between them. CDR3 in amino acids: CSFRDMLTGELFF. The CDR3 bases are TGCAGCTTCCGGGACATGCTCACCGGGGAGCTGTTTTTT.

This clonotype was observed a few times. The chain combines TRBV24-1 with TRBJ2-2, with 9 bases aligning to TRBD2. The length of the CDR3 is 14 residues. Looked up from germline, CDR1 is KGHDR and CDR2 is SFDVKD. J gave up 7 bases and V 4 bases, and 3 bases lay outside the gene matches. The chain's CDR3 is CATSETSGDGELFF. In DNA, the CDR3 is TGTGCCACCAGTGAGACTAGCGGAGACGGGGAGCTGTTTTTT.

A few counts support this clonotype. The chain joins TRBV7-8 to TRBJ2-6; D gene unclear. V lost 0 bases and J 4 bases, leaving 7 bases between the germline ends. CDR1 is SGHVS, CDR2 FQNEAQ, per germline. The CDR3 is 15 residues long. The DNA for the CDR3 is TGTGCCAGCAGCTTAGCCGGGCGCGGGGCCAACGTCCTGACTTTC. The encoded protein is CASSLAGRGANVLTF.

The J gene is TRBJ1-2, the V gene TRBV27; a possible D gene is TRBD1 (5 bases). Looked up from germline, CDR1 is MNHEY and CDR2 is SMNVEV (reference sequence). This CDR3 comprises 15 residues. V lost 2 bases to trimming and J lost 7 bases, with 17 bases between them. Here the CDR3 DNA reads TGTGCCAGCAGTTTACAATGGGGCGTCTCCTGTGGCTACACCTTC. This translates into CASSLQWGVSCGYTF.

The sample holds many counts of this clonotype. The chain employs TRBV11-2 and TRBJ2-7; tentative D call: TRBD2 (6 bases). Trimming left V 6 bases short and J 0 bases short, with 15 bases between. This CDR3 has 15 residues. From germline, CDR1 is SGHAT and CDR2 FQNNGV. The CDR3 bases are TGTGCCAGCAGTTCTATCCGGGGGTTCTCCTACGAGCAGTACTTC. Its protein product is CASSSIRGFSYEQYF.

This clonotype occurred many times. The gene calls are TRBV2 and TRBJ1-6; 8 positions match TRBD1. The CDR3 has 15 amino acids. With 4 bases clipped from V and 7 bases from J, the junction kept 6 bases outside the gene matches. Germline values: CDR1 SNHLY, CDR2 FYNNEI. The CDR3 protein is CASSGQGAGNSPLHF. In DNA form, the CDR3 reads TGTGCCAGCAGTGGGCAGGGGGCGGGAAATTCACCCCTCCACTTT. Full variable domain (rest looked up from reference TRBV2 and TRBJ1-6): EPEVTQTPSHQVTQMGQEVILRCVPISNHLYFYWYRQILGQKVEFLVSFYNNEISEKSEIFDDQFSVERPDGSNFTLKIRSTKLEDSAMYFCASSGQGAGNSPLHFGNGTRLTVT.

This clonotype was detected only a few times. V and J are TRBV24-1 and TRBJ1-5; D is perhaps TRBD1 (6 bases). The germline CDR1 and CDR2 sequences are KGHDR and SFDVKD. This CDR3 has 15 residues. Trimming cost V 4 bases and J 4 bases, with 13 bases left between them. The CDR3, as DNA: TGTGCCACCAGTGACCCGGACAGTGAGAATCAGCCCCAGCATTTT. This encodes CATSDPDSENQPQHF.

In its sample, this clonotype was seen many times. The genes are TRBV2 and TRBJ2-5, with D perhaps being TRBD1 or TRBD2 (5 bases each). The CDR3 consists of 15 residues. Germline V CDR1 and CDR2: SNHLY, FYNNEI. V lost 6 bases to trimming and J lost 3 bases, with 17 bases between them. In DNA, the CDR3 is TGTGCCAGCAGGGGCTCGGGGCCGCAGGAAGAGACCCAGTACTTC. Protein: CASRGSGPQEETQYF.

This clonotype was seen many times. This sequence joins TRBV5-1 and TRBJ1-2, with 8 nucleotides matching TRBD1. The CDR3 runs to 17 residues. The germline CDR1 and CDR2 sequences are SGHRS and YFSETQ. V lost 5 bases, J lost 4 bases, and 16 bases stayed unmatched. The DNA of the CDR3 is TGCGCCAGCAGGAACCCCGGGACAGGCGCTAGAATCTATGGCTACACCTTC. Translating it yields CASRNPGTGARIYGYTF.

This clonotype has a count of ten or more. This sequence joins TRBV5-1 and TRBJ2-1, with 11 bases identical to TRBD2. The J segment lost 8 bases and the V segment lost 4 bases, leaving 11 bases of the junction unmatched. The V gene's germline CDR1 is SGHRS and CDR2 YFSETQ. The CDR3 has 16 residues. This CDR3 reads CASSQTSGALYDEQFF. In nucleotides, the CDR3 is TGCGCCAGCAGCCAGACTAGCGGGGCATTGTATGATGAGCAGTTCTTC. The complete variable domain, with remaining parts taken from reference TRBV5-1 and TRBJ2-1, reads KAGVTQTPRYLIKTRGQQVTLSCSPISGHRSVSWYQQTPGQGLQFLFEYFSETQRNKGNFPGRFSGRQFSNSRSEMNVSTLELGDSALYLCASSQTSGALYDEQFFGPGTRLTVL.

In this sample, this clonotype turned up many times. The V gene is TRBV30, the J gene TRBJ2-3; 10 positions match TRBD1. CDR3 length equals 15 residues. The junction had 3 bases not matched to a gene; V was cut back by 0 bases and J by 3 bases. From germline, CDR1 is GTSNPN and CDR2 SVGIG (reference sequence). The CDR3 DNA reads as TGTGCCTGGAGTGTAGGACAGGGGGATACAGATACGCAGTATTTT. Protein sequence: CAWSVGQGDTDTQYF.

The table lists this clonotype with a few counts. The chain joins TRBV20-1 to TRBJ2-7; D is perhaps TRBD1 or TRBD2 (5 bases each). The CDR3 runs to 14 residues. The V gene lost 1 base and the J gene lost 5 bases, with 15 bases spanning the gap. Germline CDR1 is DFQATT and CDR2 is SNEGSKA (reference sequence). The CDR3 region is CSARGDAGFNEQYF. The CDR3 DNA reads as TGCAGTGCTAGAGGGGACGCGGGTTTCAACGAGCAGTACTTC.

Many counts were recorded for this clonotype. The chain joins TRBV24-1 to TRBJ1-2; 10 bases fit TRBD1. V was pared by 2 bases and J by 7 bases, with 3 bases of the junction left unmatched. Germline CDR1 KGHDR, CDR2 SFDVKD. The CDR3 has 14 amino acids. The CDR3 region is CATSDSDRGGGYTF. CDR3 DNA sequence: TGTGCCACCAGTGATTCGGACAGGGGGGGTGGCTACACCTTC.

This clonotype appeared a few times. This sequence may be a read error, since a much larger clone differs from it by one base. The genes are TRBV12-3 or TRBV12-4 and TRBJ2-5; 9 nucleotides agree with TRBD2. V was clipped by 4 bases and J by 3 bases; unmatched bases: 0. There are 13 residues in the CDR3. For the CDR3, the DNA is TGTGCCAGCAGTTCTAGCGGGGAAGAGACCCAGTACTTC. Translated, it gives CASSSSGEETQYF.

This clonotype occurred many times. The chain recombines TRBV11-3 with TRBJ1-2; a weak D match, TRBD1 (6 bases). The CDR3 has 13 amino acids. V was cut by 5 bases and J by 6 bases, with 13 bases left in between. The germline V gene has CDR1 SGHNT and CDR2 YENEEA. CDR3 sequence reads: CASSPMRGDGYTF. In DNA, the CDR3 is TGTGCCAGCAGCCCTATGAGGGGGGATGGCTACACCTTC. The full variable domain, with the rest looked up from reference TRBV11-3 and TRBJ1-2, is EAGVVQSPRYKIIEKKQPVAFWCNPISGHNTLYWYLQNLGQGPELLIRYENEEAVDDSQLPKDRFSAERLKGVDSTLKIQPAELGDSAVYLCASSPMRGDGYTFGSGTRLTVV.

The J gene is TRBJ2-1, the V gene TRBV20-1, with D hard to call. The CDR3 length is 14 residues. Trimming removed 7 bases at V and 4 bases at J, with 17 bases between. CDR1 is DFQATT and CDR2 is SNEGSKA in the germline V gene (reference sequence). The CDR3 protein is CSGLGGPWYNEQFF. CDR3 sequence (DNA): TGCAGTGGCCTCGGCGGCCCTTGGTACAATGAGCAGTTCTTC.

This clonotype appeared a few times. The chain links TRBV27 to TRBJ2-7, with 10 bases aligning to TRBD2. The CDR3 is 14 residues long. Germline CDR1 MNHEY, CDR2 SMNVEV (reference sequence). Trimming at V came to 5 bases and at J to 7 bases, leaving 8 bases not matched to a gene. The CDR3 bases are TGTGCCAGCAGTCCCGGGACTAGCGTTGGGGAGCAGTACTTC. Amino acid sequence: CASSPGTSVGEQYF.

This clonotype was observed many times. This sequence joins TRBV7-8 and TRBJ2-3, with D maybe TRBD2 (6 bases). Germline V gene sequence: CDR1 SGHVS, CDR2 FQNEAQ. This CDR3 region has 15 residues. V was trimmed by 3 bases and J by 4 bases, leaving 14 bases between them. The CDR3 here is CASSLWGGDADTQYF. DNA of the CDR3: TGTGCCAGCAGCTTGTGGGGCGGGGATGCAGATACGCAGTATTTT. Complete variable domain (other parts from reference TRBV7-8 and TRBJ2-3): GAGVSQSPRYKVAKRGQDVALRCDPISGHVSLFWYQQALGQGPEFLTYFQNEAQLDKSGLPSDRFFAERPEGSVSTLKIQRTQQEDSAVYLCASSLWGGDADTQYFGPGTRLTVL.

This clonotype appeared a few times. The chain carries TRBV24-1 and TRBJ2-3; D gene ambiguous. The ends were cut back, 5 bases at V and 2 bases at J, with 13 bases in the middle. The CDR3 extends over 15 amino acids. Per germline, CDR1 KGHDR and CDR2 SFDVKD. CDR3 DNA sequence: TGTGCCACCAGTGCCGCTGACACAGCCACAGATACGCAGTATTTT. This sequence encodes CATSAADTATDTQYF.

The rearrangement uses TRBV6-1 and TRBJ2-1; TRBD2 agrees at 13 bases. The CDR3 has 17 residues. The V gene's germline CDR1 is MNHNS and CDR2 SASEGT. The junction had 12 bases not matched to a gene; V was cut back by 8 bases and J by 5 bases. The CDR3 DNA reads TGTGCCAGCCCTACTAGCGGGGGGGCCCGAGTGGACAATGAGCAGTTCTTC. Amino acids: CASPTSGGARVDNEQFF.

This clonotype showed up many times. The chain employs TRBV11-3 and TRBJ1-2; D gene uncertain. This CDR3 region has 12 residues. Trimming took off 5 bases at V and 1 base at J, with 5 bases between the two ends. Germline CDR1 and CDR2: SGHNT and YENEEA. CDR3 protein: CASSRDNYGYTF. CDR3 in DNA: TGTGCCAGCAGCCGAGATAACTATGGCTACACCTTC.